This T cell receptor beta chain was sequenced during a study of CD8+CD57+ T cells in acquired aplastic anemia. In patients chosen for sequencing, flow cytometry had shown CD8+CD57+ cell expansion. General study findings and limits: CD8+ Simpson's diversity showed no significant patient-control difference.

As to this clonotype: What it recognizes is unknown.

TCR beta VDJ combinations and CDR3 sequences were profiled from genomic DNA. TCRdb re-analysed the reads in MiXCR, keeping a single row per CDR3 protein. Found here are approximately 130,000 distinct CDR3 sequences, over 55% of them singletons; the top ten hold roughly 28%. The CDR3 length is 14 residues. V dropped 6 bases and J dropped 2; count of bases not matched to a gene: 6. The sample comprised sorted CD4+, CD8+, or CD8+CD57+ T cells (not recorded which) from PBMCs. The TCR comes from a human donor with aplastic anemia. The V and J genes are TRBV12-3 or TRBV12-4 and TRBJ1-2; 7 bases line up with TRBD1. CDR3 bases: TGTGCCAGCAGCGTCGGGACAGAGAACTATGGCTACACCTTC. Translating gives CASSVGTENYGYTF.